This TCR beta chain was profiled in a study of blood T cell repertoires in COVID-19. Sequencing was performed with immunoSEQ multiplex PCR; in TCRdb, only in-frame clones are kept and a portion is missing. In the table there are roughly 76,000 clones, around nine tenths of which are singletons. This TCR was sampled from a man aged 65 to 79 with active or convalescent COVID-19. The sample consisted of peripheral blood.

CDR3 sequence (DNA): TGTGCCTGGAGTCTCACAGGAAACTATGGCTACACCTTC. Residues: CAWSLTGNYGYTF. V is TRBV30 and J is TRBJ1-2; possibly TRBD1 for D (5 bases). Germline values: CDR1 GTSNPN, CDR2 SVGIG (reference sequence). Deletions cut 2 bases from V and 2 bases from J, with 9 bases between. This CDR3 has 13 residues.